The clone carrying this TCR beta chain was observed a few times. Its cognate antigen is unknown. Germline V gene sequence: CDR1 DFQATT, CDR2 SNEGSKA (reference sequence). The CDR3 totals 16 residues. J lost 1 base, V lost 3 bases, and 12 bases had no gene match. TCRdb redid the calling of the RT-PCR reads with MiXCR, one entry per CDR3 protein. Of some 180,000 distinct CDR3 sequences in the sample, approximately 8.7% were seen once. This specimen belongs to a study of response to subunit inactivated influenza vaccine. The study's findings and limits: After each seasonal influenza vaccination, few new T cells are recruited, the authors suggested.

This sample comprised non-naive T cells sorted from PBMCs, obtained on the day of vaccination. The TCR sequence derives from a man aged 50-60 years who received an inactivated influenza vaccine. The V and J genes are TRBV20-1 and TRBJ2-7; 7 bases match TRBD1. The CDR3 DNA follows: TGCAGTGCTAGCGCCGTTCGAGGGGGCAATTCCTACGAGCAGTACTTC. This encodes CSASAVRGGNSYEQYF.